The next 16 T cell receptor beta chains were all read from a single sample in a study of blood T cell repertoires in COVID-19 (dated by TCRdb to 2020 to 2021). Libraries were prepared through the immunoSEQ multiplex PCR assay. TCRdb provides this immuneACCESS table in a form limited to in-frame rearrangements. Some clones are lacking; in checked studies, under half of them reflect an unresolved V gene, and why the rest are absent is not known. The sample table contains 500,000 to 600,000 clones; only one count was recorded for 85% to 90% of them. In total, the top ten clones hold roughly 8% of the sample. Sample: peripheral blood. The receptors originated from a woman in her 50s with COVID-19, enrolled during active disease.

V gene TRBV11-2 combines with J gene TRBJ2-7, with 7 bases lining up with TRBD1. The germline V gene encodes CDR1 SGHAT and CDR2 FQNNGV. V lost 7 bases, J lost 3 bases, and 9 bases stayed unmatched. The CDR3 is 14 residues long. As DNA, the CDR3 is TGTGCCAGCACCATGACAGGGCCAGGCTACGAGCAGTACTTC. Translation: CASTMTGPGYEQYF.

The rearrangement links TRBV29-1 to TRBJ1-4, with D unresolved. The CDR3 loop spans 12 amino acids. V was cut by 6 bases and J by 5 bases, with 10 bases left in between. Looked up from germline, CDR1 is SQVTM and CDR2 is ANQGSEA. CDR3 in DNA: TGCAGCGTCCAACGAGCGAATGAAAAACTGTTTTTT. This codes for CSVQRANEKLFF.

The V gene is TRBV30, the J gene TRBJ1-1; TRBD1 agrees at 7 bases. Germline trimming cut 2 bases from V and 6 bases from J; bases unmatched to any gene: 9. The CDR3 contains 14 residues. CDR1 is GTSNPN, CDR2 SVGIG, per germline (reference sequence). CDR3 sequence (DNA): TGTGCCTGGAGTCCCGGACAGGCCGTACCTGAAGCTTTCTTT. Protein sequence: CAWSPGQAVPEAFF.

J is TRBJ2-7 and V is TRBV7-9; D not resolved. Germline loops: CDR1 SEHNR, CDR2 FQNEAQ (reference sequence). The CDR3 is made up of 12 amino acids. Trimming removed 5 bases from V and 2 bases from J, with 7 bases in between. CDR3 sequence: CASSERTYEQYF. The CDR3 bases are TGTGCCAGCAGCGAGAGGACCTACGAGCAGTACTTC.

The chain combines TRBV30 with TRBJ2-3, with D perhaps matching TRBD2 (5 bases). The V end lost 5 bases, the J end lost 8 bases, and 20 bases lay between the germline ends. The CDR3 is 14 residues long. Germline CDR1 is GTSNPN and CDR2 is SVGIG (reference sequence). CDR3 sequence reads: CAWALRDTRGTQYF. In nucleotides, the CDR3 is TGTGCCTGGGCGCTACGGGATACCCGCGGTACGCAGTATTTT.

The chain joins TRBV5-4 to TRBJ2-1; maybe TRBD2 (5 bases). The CDR3 has 15 amino acids. V shed 0 bases and J shed 2 bases, with 9 bases lying between them. Per germline, CDR1 SGHNT and CDR2 YYREEE (reference sequence). CDR3 DNA: TGTGCCAGCAGCTTGGCGGAGGCCCCCTACAATGAGCAGTTCTTC. Protein sequence: CASSLAEAPYNEQFF.

Comment on this clone: Different DNA sequences within this sample yield the same CDR3. This chain joins TRBV19 and TRBJ1-1; 8 bases map to TRBD1. Germline V gives CDR1 LNHDA, CDR2 SQIVND (reference sequence). There are 13 residues in the CDR3. Germline trimming cut 5 bases from V and 5 bases from J; bases unmatched to any gene: 4. The CDR3 nucleotides are TGTGCCAGTAGTCCTCAGGGGGCAACTGAAGCTTTCTTT. It is translated as CASSPQGATEAFF.

The J gene is TRBJ2-2, the V gene TRBV6-5; possible D gene TRBD2, 6 bases. The V end was cut by 9 bases, the J end by 5 bases, with 13 bases between. Looked up from germline, CDR1 is MNHEY and CDR2 is SVGAGI. CDR3 length: 13 amino acids. This CDR3 reads CASKEGNTGELFF. CDR3 nucleotide sequence: TGTGCCAGTAAGGAGGGAAATACCGGGGAGCTGTTTTTT.

This clone was seen only a few times. The chain recombines TRBV11-2 with TRBJ1-1, with a weak D call TRBD1 (6 bases). V lost 6 bases, J lost 11 bases, and 16 bases lay in between. The germline gives CDR1 SGHAT, CDR2 FQNNGV. The CDR3 totals 12 residues. The CDR3 region has the DNA TGTGCCAGCAGAGGGGGGGGCTCTTACGCTTTCTTT. Amino acids: CASRGGGSYAFF.

The rearrangement joins TRBV9 to TRBJ2-1; 14 nucleotides match TRBD2. V shed 3 bases, J shed 0 bases, and the junction held 5 bases outside the gene matches. This CDR3 comprises 18 residues. Germline CDR1 reads SGDLS; CDR2 reads YYNGEE. The CDR3 here is CASSGTSGGPNSYNEQFF. Written as DNA, the CDR3 is TGTGCCAGCAGCGGGACTAGCGGGGGGCCTAACTCCTACAATGAGCAGTTCTTC.

CDR3 DNA sequence: TGTGCCAGTAGTTCGGGACAGGGGTTGGGCAATCAGCCCCAGCATTTT. Translated, it gives CASSSGQGLGNQPQHF. This chain links TRBV19 with TRBJ1-5, with 10 bases lining up with TRBD1. V shed 5 bases, J shed 2 bases, and the junction held 6 bases outside the gene matches. Germline values: CDR1 LNHDA, CDR2 SQIVND (reference sequence). There are 16 residues in the CDR3.

The chain combines TRBV5-4 with TRBJ2-7; 8 bases align to TRBD1. The J segment lost 4 bases and the V segment lost 2 bases, leaving 2 bases of the junction unmatched. Germline CDR1 and CDR2: SGHNT and YYREEE (reference sequence). This CDR3 region has 13 residues. The CDR3 bases are TGTGCCAGCAGCTTCGACAGGGGTTACGAGCAGTACTTC. Translated, it gives CASSFDRGYEQYF. Full variable domain (rest looked up from reference TRBV5-4 and TRBJ2-7): ETGVTQSPTHLIKTRGQQVTLRCSSQSGHNTVSWYQQALGQGPQFIFQYYREEENGRGNFPPRFSGLQFPNYSSELNVNALELDDSALYLCASSFDRGYEQYFGPGTRLTVT.

Only one count was recorded for this clone. J is TRBJ2-7 and V is TRBV11-2; 8 bases fit TRBD2. The CDR3 length is 12 residues. With V trimmed by 7 bases and J by 6 bases, 5 bases remained unmatched. Germline assignment: CDR1 SGHAT and CDR2 FQNNGV. The DNA of the CDR3 is TGTGCCAGCACCCCCGGGGGGGTCGAGCAGTACTTC. Translating it yields CASTPGGVEQYF. The variable domain in full, with the rest retrieved from reference TRBV11-2 and TRBJ2-7, is EAGVAQSPRYKIIEKRQSVAFWCNPISGHATLYWYQQILGQGPKLLIQFQNNGVVDDSQLPKDRFSAERLKGVDSTLKIQPAKLEDSAVYLCASTPGGVEQYFGPGTRLTVT.

The chain links TRBV24-1 to TRBJ1-1; D may be TRBD1 (5 bases). CDR3 length: 13 residues. Trimming removed 3 bases at V and 4 bases at J, with 8 bases between. Germline V gives CDR1 KGHDR, CDR2 SFDVKD. CDR3 in amino acids: CATSDRGGTEAFF. CDR3 nucleotides: TGTGCCACCAGTGATCGCGGGGGCACTGAAGCTTTCTTT.

The rearrangement uses TRBV7-9 and TRBJ2-3; 9 nucleotides agree with TRBD1. Germline values: CDR1 SEHNR, CDR2 FQNEAQ (reference sequence). This CDR3 is 14 amino acids long. The trim removed 1 base at V and 4 bases at J, leaving 0 bases unmatched. The CDR3 DNA sequence: TGTGCCAGCAGCTTAGGACAGGGGGCAGATACGCAGTATTTT. Translation gives CASSLGQGADTQYF.

This clone was detected a few times. This chain links TRBV28 with TRBJ1-2, with 8 bases matching TRBD1. J lost 4 bases, V lost 2 bases, and 0 bases had no gene match. The CDR3 has 13 amino acids. Germline CDR1 MDHEN, CDR2 SYDVKM. CDR3 residues: CASSLTGGYGYTF. The CDR3 DNA follows: TGTGCCAGCAGTTTAACAGGGGGCTATGGCTACACCTTC.